Listed below are T cell receptor beta chains from one sample, sequenced in a study of blood T cells in healthy people across ages. In TCRdb, the 5' RACE reads were re-called with MiXCR into one record per CDR3 protein. The sample has approximately 800,000 distinct CDR3 sequences; roughly 50% are singletons. Sequenced material: blood. The receptors were gathered from a man aged 25-40 years in good health. Both conserved end residues are part of each CDR3. Fields, in order: V gene, clone size, J gene, D gene, CDR3 length, CDR3 protein, CDR3 DNA. The D gene is left open where the match is weak. Clone size appears in some rows only: once, few, many, or a class for an expanded clone.

v_call: TRBV28; clone_size: NA; j_call: TRBJ2-4; d_call: NA; cdr3_length: 15; cdr3_aa: CASSWVGGSLNIQYF; cdr3_nt: TGTGCCAGCAGCTGGGTTGGCGGATCCTTAAACATTCAGTACTTC
v_call: TRBV20-1; clone_size: few; j_call: TRBJ2-7; d_call: NA; cdr3_length: 14; cdr3_aa: CSASADKPNYEQYF; cdr3_nt: TGCAGTGCTAGCGCGGACAAACCCAACTACGAGCAGTACTTC
v_call: TRBV20-1; clone_size: once; j_call: TRBJ1-2; d_call: NA; cdr3_length: 13; cdr3_aa: CSASIPAELGYTF; cdr3_nt: TGCAGTGCCTCTATTCCAGCCGAACTAGGCTACACCTTC
v_call: TRBV19; clone_size: NA; j_call: TRBJ1-2; d_call: NA; cdr3_length: 13; cdr3_aa: CASRRNEGYGYTF; cdr3_nt: TGTGCCAGTAGGAGAAACGAGGGCTATGGCTACACCTTC
v_call: TRBV6-5; clone_size: NA; j_call: TRBJ2-2; d_call: TRBD1; cdr3_length: 16; cdr3_aa: CASRDPGQGLSGELFF; cdr3_nt: TGTGCCAGCAGAGACCCGGGACAGGGGTTATCCGGGGAGCTGTTTTTT
v_call: TRBV20-1; clone_size: NA; j_call: TRBJ2-1; d_call: TRBD2; cdr3_length: 11; cdr3_aa: CSARGGNKQFF; cdr3_nt: TGCAGTGCACGGGGGGGGAACAAGCAGTTCTTC
v_call: TRBV21-1; clone_size: NA; j_call: TRBJ1-4; d_call: NA; cdr3_length: 16; cdr3_aa: CASSKWGQATNEKLFF; cdr3_nt: TGTGCCAGCAGCAAGTGGGGGCAAGCAACTAATGAAAAACTGTTTTTT
v_call: TRBV4-2; clone_size: once; j_call: TRBJ1-2; d_call: NA; cdr3_length: 15; cdr3_aa: CASSPRPGTDYGYTF; cdr3_nt: TGTGCCAGCAGCCCCCGCCCTGGGACCGACTATGGCTACACCTTC
v_call: TRBV20-1; clone_size: NA; j_call: TRBJ2-5; d_call: NA; cdr3_length: 12; cdr3_aa: CSARWAQETQYF; cdr3_nt: TGCAGTGCTAGGTGGGCTCAAGAGACCCAGTACTTC
v_call: TRBV24-1; clone_size: NA; j_call: TRBJ2-5; d_call: NA; cdr3_length: 15; cdr3_aa: CATSDTRQSGETQYF; cdr3_nt: TGTGCCACCAGTGACACACGACAGTCCGGTGAGACCCAGTACTTC
v_call: TRBV5-1; clone_size: NA; j_call: TRBJ1-5; d_call: NA; cdr3_length: 15; cdr3_aa: CASSLGQGGEEPQHF; cdr3_nt: TGCGCCAGCAGCTTGGGGCAGGGCGGCGAGGAGCCCCAGCATTTT
v_call: TRBV4-3; clone_size: NA; j_call: TRBJ2-3; d_call: TRBD2; cdr3_length: 17; cdr3_aa: CASSQGASGSSTDTQYF; cdr3_nt: TGCGCCAGCAGCCAAGGGGCTAGCGGGTCTAGCACAGATACGCAGTATTTT
v_call: TRBV7-2; clone_size: NA; j_call: TRBJ2-7; d_call: NA; cdr3_length: 14; cdr3_aa: CASSLETGLTEQYF; cdr3_nt: TGTGCCAGCAGCCTAGAGACAGGATTGACCGAGCAGTACTTC
v_call: TRBV6-6; clone_size: NA; j_call: TRBJ1-2; d_call: NA; cdr3_length: 14; cdr3_aa: CASSYLRGSEGYTF; cdr3_nt: TGTGCCAGCAGTTACCTAAGAGGGTCAGAAGGCTACACCTTC
v_call: TRBV10-2; clone_size: few; j_call: TRBJ2-7; d_call: TRBD1; cdr3_length: 15; cdr3_aa: CASRPDRGVSYEQYF; cdr3_nt: TGCGCCAGCAGACCGGACAGGGGCGTAAGCTACGAGCAGTACTTC
v_call: TRBV7-9; clone_size: once; j_call: TRBJ2-6; d_call: NA; cdr3_length: 15; cdr3_aa: CASHVGGSGANVLTF; cdr3_nt: TGTGCCAGCCATGTGGGTGGATCTGGGGCCAACGTCCTGACTTTC
v_call: TRBV20-1; clone_size: few; j_call: TRBJ2-3; d_call: TRBD2; cdr3_length: 14; cdr3_aa: CSARSASGIDTQYF; cdr3_nt: TGCAGTGCTAGATCAGCTAGCGGGATTGATACGCAGTATTTT
v_call: TRBV10-3; clone_size: NA; j_call: TRBJ2-7; d_call: NA; cdr3_length: 14; cdr3_aa: CAISTRGSSYEQYF; cdr3_nt: TGTGCCATCAGTACAAGGGGGAGCTCCTACGAGCAGTACTTC
v_call: TRBV20-1; clone_size: NA; j_call: TRBJ2-7; d_call: NA; cdr3_length: 11; cdr3_aa: CSAMWGYEQYF; cdr3_nt: TGCAGTGCTATGTGGGGCTACGAGCAGTACTTC
v_call: TRBV11-2; clone_size: NA; j_call: TRBJ2-5; d_call: TRBD2; cdr3_length: 16; cdr3_aa: CASSIGTSGKQETQYF; cdr3_nt: TGTGCCAGCAGCATTGGGACTAGCGGAAAACAAGAGACCCAGTACTTC
v_call: TRBV7-2; clone_size: many; j_call: TRBJ1-1; d_call: NA; cdr3_length: 15; cdr3_aa: CASSPQRGRNTEAFF; cdr3_nt: TGTGCCAGCAGCCCCCAACGTGGCAGGAACACTGAAGCTTTCTTT
v_call: TRBV7-9; clone_size: NA; j_call: TRBJ2-3; d_call: TRBD2; cdr3_length: 17; cdr3_aa: CASSHPGTSGGPDTQYF; cdr3_nt: TGTGCCAGCAGCCACCCGGGGACTAGCGGGGGTCCAGATACGCAGTATTTT
v_call: TRBV25-1; clone_size: few; j_call: TRBJ2-6; d_call: TRBD1; cdr3_length: 18; cdr3_aa: CASSTFGQGRSGANVLTF; cdr3_nt: TGTGCCAGCAGTACGTTCGGACAGGGGCGCTCTGGGGCCAACGTCCTGACTTTC
v_call: TRBV2; clone_size: once; j_call: TRBJ2-3; d_call: NA; cdr3_length: 15; cdr3_aa: CASAQAILLGDTQYF; cdr3_nt: TGTGCCAGTGCGCAGGCAATCCTCTTGGGAGATACGCAGTATTTT
v_call: TRBV29-1; clone_size: NA; j_call: TRBJ1-2; d_call: TRBD1; cdr3_length: 15; cdr3_aa: CSAEGQGRANYGYTF; cdr3_nt: TGCAGCGCTGAGGGACAGGGTAGGGCTAACTATGGCTACACCTTC
v_call: TRBV4-2; clone_size: many; j_call: TRBJ2-5; d_call: TRBD1; cdr3_length: 13; cdr3_aa: CASSQARGETQYF; cdr3_nt: TGCGCCAGCAGCCAAGCCAGGGGGGAGACCCAGTACTTC
v_call: TRBV7-2; clone_size: few; j_call: TRBJ2-1; d_call: TRBD1; cdr3_length: 16; cdr3_aa: CASSLLSRGPYNEQFF; cdr3_nt: TGTGCCAGCAGCTTATTATCCAGGGGGCCGTACAATGAGCAGTTCTTC
v_call: TRBV12-3/TRBV12-4; clone_size: NA; j_call: TRBJ2-5; d_call: NA; cdr3_length: 13; cdr3_aa: CASSLGRVETQYF; cdr3_nt: TGTGCCAGCAGTTTAGGCAGGGTTGAGACCCAGTACTTC
v_call: TRBV7-2; clone_size: few; j_call: TRBJ2-1; d_call: NA; cdr3_length: 14; cdr3_aa: CASSAVRGYNEQFF; cdr3_nt: TGTGCCAGCAGCGCCGTCCGGGGGTACAATGAGCAGTTCTTC
v_call: TRBV29-1; clone_size: NA; j_call: TRBJ2-1; d_call: NA; cdr3_length: 12; cdr3_aa: CSVEGRAYEQFF; cdr3_nt: TGCAGCGTTGAGGGGCGGGCGTATGAGCAGTTCTTC
v_call: TRBV7-6; clone_size: NA; j_call: TRBJ1-6; d_call: NA; cdr3_length: 13; cdr3_aa: CAVRQAYNSPLHF; cdr3_nt: TGTGCGGTGAGACAGGCCTATAATTCACCCCTCCACTTT
v_call: TRBV20-1; clone_size: NA; j_call: TRBJ2-5; d_call: NA; cdr3_length: 14; cdr3_aa: CSASLHWEQETQYF; cdr3_nt: TGCAGTGCTAGTTTGCACTGGGAGCAAGAGACCCAGTACTTC
v_call: TRBV30; clone_size: NA; j_call: TRBJ1-2; d_call: NA; cdr3_length: 11; cdr3_aa: CAWDSDYGYTF; cdr3_nt: TGTGCCTGGGACAGTGACTATGGCTACACCTTC
v_call: TRBV4-3; clone_size: NA; j_call: TRBJ1-4; d_call: NA; cdr3_length: 16; cdr3_aa: CASSPGQRIVDEKLFF; cdr3_nt: TGCGCCAGCAGCCCCGGTCAGAGGATAGTCGATGAAAAACTGTTTTTT
v_call: TRBV6-5; clone_size: once; j_call: TRBJ2-7; d_call: NA; cdr3_length: 13; cdr3_aa: CASSDGPQYEQYF; cdr3_nt: TGTGCCAGCAGTGACGGACCCCAATACGAGCAGTACTTC
v_call: TRBV27; clone_size: NA; j_call: TRBJ1-2; d_call: NA; cdr3_length: 16; cdr3_aa: CASSLRASGVGNGYTF; cdr3_nt: TGTGCCAGCAGTTTAAGGGCGAGTGGTGTGGGGAATGGCTACACCTTC
v_call: TRBV20-1; clone_size: few; j_call: TRBJ1-5; d_call: TRBD1; cdr3_length: 17; cdr3_aa: CSALDRGLTYSNQPQHF; cdr3_nt: TGCAGTGCCCTGGACAGGGGCCTCACTTATAGCAATCAGCCCCAGCATTTT
v_call: TRBV12-3/TRBV12-4; clone_size: NA; j_call: TRBJ2-3; d_call: TRBD2; cdr3_length: 17; cdr3_aa: CASSRTSGRGYTDTQYF; cdr3_nt: TGTGCCAGCAGCCGGACTAGCGGGAGGGGATACACAGATACGCAGTATTTT
v_call: TRBV29-1; clone_size: few; j_call: TRBJ1-2; d_call: NA; cdr3_length: 11; cdr3_aa: CSARAVYGYTF; cdr3_nt: TGCAGCGCCAGGGCGGTCTATGGCTACACCTTC
v_call: TRBV2; clone_size: NA; j_call: TRBJ2-5; d_call: TRBD1; cdr3_length: 15; cdr3_aa: CASSGGQGPQETQYF; cdr3_nt: TGTGCCAGCAGTGGAGGACAGGGGCCACAAGAGACCCAGTACTTC
v_call: TRBV6-5; clone_size: once; j_call: TRBJ1-4; d_call: NA; cdr3_length: 13; cdr3_aa: CATSRVTNEKLFF; cdr3_nt: TGTGCCACCTCCAGGGTGACTAATGAAAAACTGTTTTTT
v_call: TRBV9; clone_size: NA; j_call: TRBJ2-7; d_call: NA; cdr3_length: 16; cdr3_aa: CASSVAARMGGDEQYF; cdr3_nt: TGTGCCAGCAGCGTAGCTGCAAGGATGGGGGGCGACGAGCAGTACTTC
v_call: TRBV7-2; clone_size: NA; j_call: TRBJ2-3; d_call: NA; cdr3_length: 15; cdr3_aa: CASRGPAEVTDTQYF; cdr3_nt: TGTGCCAGCAGGGGACCCGCAGAGGTAACAGATACGCAGTATTTT
v_call: TRBV15; clone_size: NA; j_call: TRBJ2-5; d_call: NA; cdr3_length: 13; cdr3_aa: CATSTLLTETQYF; cdr3_nt: TGTGCCACCAGCACCCTCTTAACGGAGACCCAGTACTTC
v_call: TRBV4-1; clone_size: NA; j_call: TRBJ1-2; d_call: TRBD1; cdr3_length: 13; cdr3_aa: CASSSVPGQIYTF; cdr3_nt: TGCGCCAGCAGTTCTGTCCCGGGACAGATTTACACCTTC
v_call: TRBV4-1; clone_size: NA; j_call: TRBJ1-2; d_call: NA; cdr3_length: 14; cdr3_aa: CASSHYQTPSGYTF; cdr3_nt: TGCGCCAGCAGCCACTACCAAACACCGTCCGGCTACACCTTC
v_call: TRBV6-2/TRBV6-3; clone_size: NA; j_call: TRBJ2-3; d_call: TRBD2; cdr3_length: 15; cdr3_aa: CASRSSGIHADTQYF; cdr3_nt: TGTGCCAGCAGGAGTAGCGGGATCCACGCAGATACGCAGTATTTT
v_call: TRBV20-1; clone_size: NA; j_call: TRBJ2-7; d_call: NA; cdr3_length: 12; cdr3_aa: CSARRLGDEQYF; cdr3_nt: TGCAGTGCTAGACGGCTTGGGGACGAGCAGTACTTC
v_call: TRBV29-1; clone_size: few; j_call: TRBJ2-5; d_call: NA; cdr3_length: 14; cdr3_aa: CSVEYRGRVETQYF; cdr3_nt: TGCAGCGTTGAGTACAGGGGGAGGGTCGAGACCCAGTACTTC
v_call: TRBV10-3; clone_size: few; j_call: TRBJ2-7; d_call: TRBD2; cdr3_length: 13; cdr3_aa: CAISSGSRVEQYF; cdr3_nt: TGTGCCATCAGTAGCGGGAGTAGGGTCGAGCAGTACTTC
v_call: TRBV12-3/TRBV12-4; clone_size: NA; j_call: TRBJ2-3; d_call: TRBD2; cdr3_length: 15; cdr3_aa: CASSSTSSAGDTQYF; cdr3_nt: TGTGCCAGCAGTTCGACTAGCTCCGCTGGGGATACGCAGTATTTT
v_call: TRBV5-1; clone_size: NA; j_call: TRBJ2-3; d_call: TRBD2; cdr3_length: 17; cdr3_aa: CASSSRWASGHTDTQYF; cdr3_nt: TGCGCCAGCAGCTCTCGTTGGGCTAGCGGGCACACAGATACGCAGTATTTT
v_call: TRBV20-1; clone_size: NA; j_call: TRBJ2-7; d_call: TRBD2; cdr3_length: 16; cdr3_aa: CSAREWLAGSAYEQYF; cdr3_nt: TGCAGTGCTAGAGAATGGCTAGCGGGCTCCGCCTACGAGCAGTACTTC
v_call: TRBV12-3/TRBV12-4; clone_size: many; j_call: TRBJ2-5; d_call: NA; cdr3_length: 12; cdr3_aa: CASSLREETQYF; cdr3_nt: TGTGCCAGCAGTTTGAGGGAAGAGACCCAGTACTTC
v_call: TRBV7-2; clone_size: NA; j_call: TRBJ2-4; d_call: NA; cdr3_length: 15; cdr3_aa: CASSLVVWGGDIQYF; cdr3_nt: TGTGCCAGCAGCTTAGTCGTTTGGGGAGGAGACATTCAGTACTTC
v_call: TRBV30; clone_size: NA; j_call: TRBJ1-2; d_call: NA; cdr3_length: 13; cdr3_aa: CAWSALRDSGYTF; cdr3_nt: TGTGCCTGGAGTGCCCTCAGGGATTCTGGTTACACCTTC
v_call: TRBV15; clone_size: NA; j_call: TRBJ2-6; d_call: NA; cdr3_length: 17; cdr3_aa: CATSREVPRSGANVLTF; cdr3_nt: TGTGCCACCAGCAGAGAAGTGCCCCGCTCTGGGGCCAACGTCCTGACTTTC
v_call: TRBV7-2; clone_size: NA; j_call: TRBJ1-2; d_call: NA; cdr3_length: 15; cdr3_aa: CASSLAMADLYGYTF; cdr3_nt: TGTGCCAGCAGCTTAGCGATGGCAGACCTCTATGGCTACACCTTC
v_call: TRBV4-2; clone_size: NA; j_call: TRBJ1-2; d_call: NA; cdr3_length: 17; cdr3_aa: CASSQIANTEGRYGYTF; cdr3_nt: TGTGCCAGCAGCCAAATAGCAAATACCGAGGGCAGATATGGCTACACCTTC